Shown below are 14 T cell receptor beta chains from a single sample sequenced in a study of post-analysis software for immune sequencing data. Study results and caveats: The study found TRBV5-6, TRBV5-1 and TRBV20-1 among 5 or 6 TRBV segments more frequent in patients than controls.

The antigens these receptors bind are not known. Unique molecular identifiers tagged the TCR beta cDNA libraries. One entry per CDR3 protein results from TCRdb running MiXCR on the PCR reads. This sample has roughly 670,000 distinct CDR3 sequences, with 55% to 60% found just once. The sample was blood. All receptors come from a girl aged 2 to 9 with multiple sclerosis.

The chain uses TRBV27 and TRBJ2-7; TRBD1 or TRBD2 may be the D gene (5 bases each). CDR1 and CDR2 from the germline V gene are MNHEY and SMNVEV (reference sequence). The length of the CDR3 is 14 residues. The germline V and J ends were trimmed by 6 bases and 2 bases, with 14 bases remaining between them. The CDR3 sequence: CASSQSGPTYEQYF. CDR3 sequence (DNA): TGTGCCAGCAGCCAATCGGGACCGACCTACGAGCAGTACTTC.

V usage is TRBV5-1 and J usage is TRBJ2-4, with 12 bases lining up with TRBD1. Germline lookup yields CDR1 SGHRS and CDR2 YFSETQ. The CDR3 consists of 14 residues. Trimming cost V 4 bases and J 13 bases; bases outside gene matches: 9. CDR3 sequence (DNA): TGCGCCAGCAGCCCGGGACAGGGGGCATGGGAGCAGTACTTC. It encodes CASSPGQGAWEQYF.

The rearrangement links TRBV5-1 to TRBJ2-3, with TRBD2 matching over 8 bases. Trimming at V came to 4 bases and at J to 4 bases, leaving 14 bases not matched to a gene. The CDR3 is made up of 17 amino acids. CDR1 and CDR2 (germline): SGHRS, YFSETQ. CDR3 residues: CASSALRAGGPPDTQYF. The DNA for the CDR3 is TGCGCCAGCAGCGCCCTCAGGGCGGGAGGCCCCCCAGATACGCAGTATTTT.

V gene TRBV5-1 combines with J gene TRBJ1-1; 7 nucleotides match TRBD1. CDR1 is SGHRS and CDR2 is YFSETQ in the germline V gene. The CDR3 is 16 amino acids. V lost 0 bases to trimming and J lost 5 bases; unmatched junction nucleotides: 10. CDR3 DNA sequence: TGCGCCAGCAGCTTGGGACCGACAGGGCGGGGTACTGAAGCTTTCTTT. Residues: CASSLGPTGRGTEAFF.

The gene calls are TRBV5-6 and TRBJ2-5, with no clear D. The CDR3 sequence is 14 residues long. V lost 4 bases and J lost 2, with 12 bases in between. Germline assignment: CDR1 SGHDT and CDR2 YYEEEE. CDR3 DNA: TGTGCCAGCAGCCCTCCAATAATTCAAGAGACCCAGTACTTC. It encodes CASSPPIIQETQYF.

This chain uses TRBV11-3 with TRBJ2-2; possibly TRBD1 for D (5 bases). This CDR3 has 15 residues. Deletions cut 5 bases from V and 0 bases from J, with 10 bases between. Looked up from germline, CDR1 is SGHNT and CDR2 is YENEEA. CDR3 in DNA: TGTGCCAGCAGCGGGCAGGACACGAACACCGGGGAGCTGTTTTTT. Translation gives CASSGQDTNTGELFF.

The genes are TRBV20-1 and TRBJ1-6, with D perhaps TRBD1 (5 bases). V dropped 6 bases and J dropped 6 bases, with 18 bases sitting between them. CDR1 is DFQATT, CDR2 SNEGSKA, per germline (reference sequence). This CDR3 is built from 15 residues. CDR3 bases: TGCAGTGCCGAATCCGGGACGGATTTTAATTCACCCCTCCACTTT. Amino acids: CSAESGTDFNSPLHF.

The chain employs TRBV7-9 and TRBJ2-1, with D possibly being TRBD2 (6 bases). Germline V gives CDR1 SEHNR, CDR2 FQNEAQ (reference sequence). This CDR3 spans 13 amino acids. With 0 bases removed from V and 9 bases from J, the gap between germline ends came to 9 bases. The CDR3 sequence is CASSLAGGTEQFF. The CDR3 DNA is TGTGCCAGCAGCTTAGCCGGGGGTACTGAGCAGTTCTTC.

The chain carries TRBV4-1 and TRBJ1-4; 7 bases fit TRBD1. The CDR3 sequence is 14 residues long. Trimming removed 5 bases from V and 6 bases from J; junction bases left unmatched: 6. The germline gives CDR1 MGHRA, CDR2 YSYEKL. The CDR3 nucleotides read TGCGCCAGCAGCGCCGACACAGGGGATGAAAAACTGTTTTTT. It yields the protein CASSADTGDEKLFF.

The chain employs TRBV5-1 and TRBJ2-7; unclear D gene. The CDR3 sequence is 13 residues long. Germline loops: CDR1 SGHRS, CDR2 YFSETQ. The V end was cut by 8 bases, the J end by 4 bases, with 16 bases between. The CDR3 DNA sequence: TGCGCCAGTACTGGCAGCCAAAGATACGAGCAGTACTTC. Translation: CASTGSQRYEQYF.

The DNA for the CDR3 is TGCAGCGTTGAAGCTACAGACCCTGAAGCTTTCTTT. Translation: CSVEATDPEAFF. The V and J genes are TRBV29-1 and TRBJ1-1, with no clear D. Germline CDR1 reads SQVTM; CDR2 reads ANQGSEA. V lost 1 base and J lost 6, with 9 bases in between. This CDR3 is 12 amino acids long.

Regarding this clonotype: One end of the junction is discordant with germline, which a read error may explain. The rearrangement uses TRBV4-1 and TRBJ2-7, with 10 bases fitting TRBD2. The CDR3 loop spans 15 amino acids. Per the germline V gene, CDR1 is MGHRA and CDR2 is YSYEKL. The CDR3 DNA is TGCGCCAGCAGCCAAGAAACTAGCGGGGATTACGAGCGGTACTTC. It yields the protein CASSQETSGDYERYF.

The table lists this clonotype with a count of one. The chain links TRBV7-3 to TRBJ2-3; TRBD2 aligns across 7 bases. The CDR3 has 12 amino acids. With V trimmed by 6 bases and J by 5 bases, 2 bases remained unmatched. Per the germline V gene, CDR1 is SGHTA and CDR2 is FQGTGA. The CDR3 spells CASRGGEDTQYF. The CDR3 DNA is TGTGCCAGCAGGGGAGGGGAAGATACGCAGTATTTT.

The V call is TRBV12-3 or TRBV12-4, the J call TRBJ1-5; TRBD1 matches 9 bases. The CDR3 is 15 amino acids. Trimming cost V 6 bases and J 6 bases; bases outside gene matches: 9. The CDR3 spells CASRANRGLSQPQHF. The CDR3 coding sequence is TGTGCCAGCAGGGCTAACAGGGGGCTTAGTCAGCCCCAGCATTTT.